Below, 4 T cell receptor beta chains from the same sample are listed, as sequenced in a study of blood T cell repertoires in COVID-19. Assay: immunoSEQ multiplex PCR; the TCRdb copy retains only in-frame clones and omits some. Among about 250,000 clones listed, about four fifths were seen once. Material: PBMCs or T cells enriched from blood (not recorded which). Receptors originate from a woman aged 40-49 years who had been exposed to COVID-19.

This clone has a single count. This chain connects TRBV11-2 to TRBJ2-3, with 7 bases matching TRBD1. Per germline, CDR1 SGHAT and CDR2 FQNNGV. This CDR3 contains 15 residues. Trimming took 4 bases from V and 1 from J; bases not matched to a gene: 5. The CDR3, as DNA: TGTGCCAGCAGCTCCGGACAGGTGGGCACAGATACGCAGTATTTT. The encoded protein is CASSSGQVGTDTQYF.

The gene calls are TRBV6-1 and TRBJ1-5; tentatively, D is TRBD1 (5 bases). Per germline, CDR1 MNHNS and CDR2 SASEGT. Trimming removed 6 bases from V and 2 bases from J, with 11 bases in between. The CDR3 sequence is 14 residues long. CDR3 sequence: CASSGGAGNQPQHF. DNA for the CDR3: TGTGCCAGCAGCGGAGGGGCCGGCAATCAGCCCCAGCATTTT.

This clone was seen more than once but under ten times. This same CDR3 is encoded by further DNA sequences in the sample. The chain is built from TRBV7-2 and TRBJ1-1, with a tentative D call TRBD1 (6 bases). The CDR3 has 13 amino acids. Between the trimmed V and J ends, which lost 2 bases and 7 bases, there was a span of 11 bases. From germline, CDR1 is SGHTA and CDR2 FQGNSA. The CDR3 DNA is TGTGCCAGCAGCTTAACCAGGGGTAATGAAGCTTTCTTT. This codes for CASSLTRGNEAFF. Together with reference TRBV7-2 and TRBJ1-1, the CDR3 gives the full variable domain: GAGVSQSPSNKVTEKGKDVELRCDPISGHTALYWYRQSLGQGLEFLIYFQGNSAPDKSGLPSDRFSAERTGGSVSTLTIQRTQQEDSAVYLCASSLTRGNEAFFGQGTRLTVV.

Worth noting for this clone: The junction differs from germline at one of its ends, possibly a read error. V gene TRBV11-3 combines with J gene TRBJ1-1; D is perhaps TRBD1 (5 bases). The CDR3 has 14 residues. Germline loops: CDR1 SGHNT, CDR2 YENEEA. The CDR3 is CASSLGAGNNEAFF. The CDR3 nucleotides read TGTGCCAGCAGCCTAGGGGCGGGAAACAATGAAGCTTTCTTT.